This record covers a single TCR beta chain. Source study methods: Amplifying reference gene primers gave estimates of nucleated cell counts. Assay: immunoSEQ multiplex PCR; the TCRdb copy retains only in-frame clones and omits some. V, J and clone size derive from that table, while D and trimming were established from the DNA sequence. This sample yields more than 250,000 clones, of which about nine tenths are seen a single time; 1% belongs to the top ten. The germline V gene encodes CDR1 KGHSH and CDR2 LQKENI. This CDR3 spans 13 amino acids. Losses at the gene ends were 5 bases for V and 6 bases for J; bases not matched to a gene: 5. The data are from a study of blood T cell repertoires in COVID-19. Background on the study: Both acute and convalescent COVID-19 samples were obtained from the United States, Italy and Spain. PBMCs, B-cell-depleted T cells, or T cells were the source of the cDNA or gDNA that made up the material.

The sample comprised peripheral blood. This clonotype was obtained from a man aged 45 to 65 with active or convalescent COVID-19. The V gene is TRBV18, the J gene TRBJ1-2, with 8 bases aligning to TRBD1. CDR3 coding DNA: TGTGCCAGCTCAAATCAGGGGGCGGATGGCTACACCTTC. It codes for CASSNQGADGYTF.